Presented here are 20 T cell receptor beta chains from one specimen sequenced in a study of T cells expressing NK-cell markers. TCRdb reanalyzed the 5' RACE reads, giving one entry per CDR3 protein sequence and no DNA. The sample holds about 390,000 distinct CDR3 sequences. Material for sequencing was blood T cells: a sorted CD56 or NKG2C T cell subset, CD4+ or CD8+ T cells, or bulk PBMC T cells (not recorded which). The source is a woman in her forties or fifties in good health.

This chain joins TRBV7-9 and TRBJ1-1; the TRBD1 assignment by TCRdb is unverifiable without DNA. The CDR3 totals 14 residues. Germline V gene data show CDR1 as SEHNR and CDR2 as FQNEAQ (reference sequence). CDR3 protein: CASSQGENPTEAFF.

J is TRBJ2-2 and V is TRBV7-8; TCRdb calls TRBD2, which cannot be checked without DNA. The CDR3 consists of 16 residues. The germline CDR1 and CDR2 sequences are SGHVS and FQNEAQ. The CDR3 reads CASSLAAVTSVGELFF.

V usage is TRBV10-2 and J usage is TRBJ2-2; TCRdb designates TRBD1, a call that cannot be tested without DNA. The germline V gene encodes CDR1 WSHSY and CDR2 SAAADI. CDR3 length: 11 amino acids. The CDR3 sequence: CATQDTGELFF.

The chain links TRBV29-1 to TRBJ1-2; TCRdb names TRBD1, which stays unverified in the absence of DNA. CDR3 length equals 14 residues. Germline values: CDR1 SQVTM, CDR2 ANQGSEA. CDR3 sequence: CSVARRGLNYGYTF.

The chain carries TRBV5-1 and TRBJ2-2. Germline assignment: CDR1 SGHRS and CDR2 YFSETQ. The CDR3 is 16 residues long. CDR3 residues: CASSLALGRASGELFF. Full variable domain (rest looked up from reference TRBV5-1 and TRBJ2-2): KAGVTQTPRYLIKTRGQQVTLSCSPISGHRSVSWYQQTPGQGLQFLFEYFSETQRNKGNFPGRFSGRQFSNSRSEMNVSTLELGDSALYLCASSLALGRASGELFFGEGSRLTVL.

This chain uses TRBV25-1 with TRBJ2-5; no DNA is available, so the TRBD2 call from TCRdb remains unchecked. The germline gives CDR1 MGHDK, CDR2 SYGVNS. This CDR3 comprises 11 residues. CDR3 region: CASTGGETQYF. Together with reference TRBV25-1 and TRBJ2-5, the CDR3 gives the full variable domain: EADIYQTPRYLVIGTGKKITLECSQTMGHDKMYWYQQDPGMELHLIHYSYGVNSTEKGDLSSESTVSRIRTEHFPLTLESARPSHTSQYLCASTGGETQYFGPGTRLLVL.

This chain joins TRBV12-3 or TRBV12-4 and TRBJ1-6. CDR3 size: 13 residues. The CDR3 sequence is CASSFVGNSPLHF.

The CDR3 loop reads CSASTRVADTQYF. The chain has TRBV20-1 and TRBJ2-3; TCRdb's assignment of TRBD1 cannot be checked, as there is no DNA. Germline V gene sequence: CDR1 DFQATT, CDR2 SNEGSKA (reference sequence). This CDR3 comprises 13 residues.

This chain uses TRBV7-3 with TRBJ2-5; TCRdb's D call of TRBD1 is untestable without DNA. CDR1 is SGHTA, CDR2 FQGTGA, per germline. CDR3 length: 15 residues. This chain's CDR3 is CASSRTGQGRQTQYF.

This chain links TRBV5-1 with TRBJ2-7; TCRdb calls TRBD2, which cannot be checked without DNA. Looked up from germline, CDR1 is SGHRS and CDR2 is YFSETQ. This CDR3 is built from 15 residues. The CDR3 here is CASSLSAGVTLEQYF.

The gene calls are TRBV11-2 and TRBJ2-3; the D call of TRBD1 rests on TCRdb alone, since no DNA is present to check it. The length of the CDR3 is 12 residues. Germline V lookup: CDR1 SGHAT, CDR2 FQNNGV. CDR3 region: CASSQARTTQYF.

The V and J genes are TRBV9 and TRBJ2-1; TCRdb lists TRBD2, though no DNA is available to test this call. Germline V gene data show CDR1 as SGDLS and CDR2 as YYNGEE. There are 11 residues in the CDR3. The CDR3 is CASGRDNEQFF.

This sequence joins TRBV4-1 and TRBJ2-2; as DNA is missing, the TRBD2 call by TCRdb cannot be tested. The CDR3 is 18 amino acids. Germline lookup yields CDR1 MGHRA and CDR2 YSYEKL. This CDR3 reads CASSQEASGRANTGELFF.

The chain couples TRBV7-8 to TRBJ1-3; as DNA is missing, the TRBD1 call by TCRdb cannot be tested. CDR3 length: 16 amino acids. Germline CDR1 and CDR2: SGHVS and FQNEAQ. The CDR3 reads CASSLVPRGLGNTIYF. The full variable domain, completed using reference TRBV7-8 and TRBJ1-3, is GAGVSQSPRYKVAKRGQDVALRCDPISGHVSLFWYQQALGQGPEFLTYFQNEAQLDKSGLPSDRFFAERPEGSVSTLKIQRTQQEDSAVYLCASSLVPRGLGNTIYFGEGSWLTVV.

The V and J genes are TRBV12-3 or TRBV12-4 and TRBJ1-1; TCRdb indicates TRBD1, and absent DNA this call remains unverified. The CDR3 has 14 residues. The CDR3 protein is CATLYQGVNTEAFF.

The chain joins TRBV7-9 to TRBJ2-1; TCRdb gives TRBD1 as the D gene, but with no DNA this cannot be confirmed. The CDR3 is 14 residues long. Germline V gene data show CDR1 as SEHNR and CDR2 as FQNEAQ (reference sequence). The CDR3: CASSHPGGHNEQFF.

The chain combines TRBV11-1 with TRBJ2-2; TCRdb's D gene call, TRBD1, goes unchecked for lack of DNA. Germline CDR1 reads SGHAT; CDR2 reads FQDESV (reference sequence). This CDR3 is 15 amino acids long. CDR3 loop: CASSLKGQGTGELFF.

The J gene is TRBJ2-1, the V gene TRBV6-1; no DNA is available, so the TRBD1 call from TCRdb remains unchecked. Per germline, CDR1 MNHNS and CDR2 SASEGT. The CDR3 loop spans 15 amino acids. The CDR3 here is CASNWRPSSYNEQFF.

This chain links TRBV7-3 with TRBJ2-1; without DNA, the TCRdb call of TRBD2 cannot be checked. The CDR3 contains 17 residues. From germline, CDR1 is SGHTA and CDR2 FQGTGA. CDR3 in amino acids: CASSLIGGGSSYNEQFF.

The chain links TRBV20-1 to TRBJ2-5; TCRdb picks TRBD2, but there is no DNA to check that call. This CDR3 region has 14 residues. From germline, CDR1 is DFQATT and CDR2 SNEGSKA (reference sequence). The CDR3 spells CSASGSTVGETQYF.